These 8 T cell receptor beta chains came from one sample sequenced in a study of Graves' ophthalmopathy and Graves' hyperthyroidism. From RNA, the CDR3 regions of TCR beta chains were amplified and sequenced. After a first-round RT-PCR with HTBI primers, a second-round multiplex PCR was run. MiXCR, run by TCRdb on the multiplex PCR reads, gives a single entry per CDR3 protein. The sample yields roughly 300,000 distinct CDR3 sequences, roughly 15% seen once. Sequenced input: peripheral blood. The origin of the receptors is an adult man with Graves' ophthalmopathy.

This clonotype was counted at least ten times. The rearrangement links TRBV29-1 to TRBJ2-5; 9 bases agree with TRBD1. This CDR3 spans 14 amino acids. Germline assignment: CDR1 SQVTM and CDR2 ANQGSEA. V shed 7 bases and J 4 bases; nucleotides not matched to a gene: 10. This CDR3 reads CSETGGALGETQYF. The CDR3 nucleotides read TGCAGCGAAACAGGGGGCGCATTGGGAGAGACCCAGTACTTC.

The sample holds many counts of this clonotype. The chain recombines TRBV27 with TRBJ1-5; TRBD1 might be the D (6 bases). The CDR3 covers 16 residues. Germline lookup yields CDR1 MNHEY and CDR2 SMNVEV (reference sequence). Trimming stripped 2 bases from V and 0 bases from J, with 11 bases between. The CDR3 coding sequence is TGTGCCAGCAGTTTAGACGGGGGCGTTAGCAATCAGCCCCAGCATTTT. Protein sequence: CASSLDGGVSNQPQHF.

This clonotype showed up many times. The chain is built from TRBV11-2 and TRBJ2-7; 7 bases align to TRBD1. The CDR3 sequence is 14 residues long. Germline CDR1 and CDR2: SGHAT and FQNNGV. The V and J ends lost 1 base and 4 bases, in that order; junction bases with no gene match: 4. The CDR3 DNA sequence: TGTGCCAGCAGCTTAGGGGGACAGAAATACGAGCAGTACTTC. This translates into CASSLGGQKYEQYF.

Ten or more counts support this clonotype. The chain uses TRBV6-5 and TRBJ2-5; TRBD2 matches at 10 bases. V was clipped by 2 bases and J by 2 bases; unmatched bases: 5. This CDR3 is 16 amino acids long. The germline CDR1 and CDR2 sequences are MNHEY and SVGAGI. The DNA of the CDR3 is TGTGCCAGCAGTTACACCCAGCGGGGGGGACAAGAGACCCAGTACTTC. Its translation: CASSYTQRGGQETQYF.

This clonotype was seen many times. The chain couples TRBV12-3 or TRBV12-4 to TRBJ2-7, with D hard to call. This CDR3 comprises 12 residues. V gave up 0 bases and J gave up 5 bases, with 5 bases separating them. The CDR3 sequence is CASSLAVDEQYF. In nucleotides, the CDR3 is TGTGCCAGCAGTTTAGCCGTTGACGAGCAGTACTTC.

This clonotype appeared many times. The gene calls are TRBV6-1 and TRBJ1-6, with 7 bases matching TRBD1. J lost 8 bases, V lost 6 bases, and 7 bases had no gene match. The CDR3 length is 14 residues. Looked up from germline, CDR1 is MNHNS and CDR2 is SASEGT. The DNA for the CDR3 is TGTGCCAGCAGGGGACAGCCTTGGGATTCACCCCTCCACTTT. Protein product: CASRGQPWDSPLHF.

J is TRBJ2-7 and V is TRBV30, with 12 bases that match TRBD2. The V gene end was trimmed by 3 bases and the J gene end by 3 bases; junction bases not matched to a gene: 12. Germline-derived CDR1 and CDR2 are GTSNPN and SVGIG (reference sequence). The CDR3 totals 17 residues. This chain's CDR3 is CAWSVGARLAGDYEQYF. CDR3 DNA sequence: TGTGCCTGGAGCGTAGGGGCCCGACTAGCGGGGGACTACGAGCAGTACTTC.

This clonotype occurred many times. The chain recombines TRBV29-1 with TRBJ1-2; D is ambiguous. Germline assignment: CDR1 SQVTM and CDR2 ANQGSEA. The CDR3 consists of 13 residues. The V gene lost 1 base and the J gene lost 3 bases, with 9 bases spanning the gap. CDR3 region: CSVEVRSHYGYTF. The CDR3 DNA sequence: TGCAGCGTTGAAGTGCGCAGCCACTATGGCTACACCTTC.